The 20 T cell receptor beta chains below come from one sample, sequenced in a study of blood T cell repertoires in COVID-19 (dated by TCRdb to the early 2020s). Library preparation employed the immunoSEQ multiplex PCR assay. TCRdb took this table from immuneACCESS and kept in-frame rearrangements with V and J called. Such tables lack part of the clones; where checked against another copy, unresolved V genes explain under half of the gap, and the rest is unexplained. Here the sample has fewer than 250,000 clones; approximately 87% occur a single time. The ten largest make up just over 2.5% of the sample. The sample was peripheral blood. The origin of the receptors is a woman aged 70 to 79 with active or convalescent COVID-19.

Remarks on this clone: Distinct nucleotide sequences in the sample also encode this CDR3. This chain connects TRBV28 to TRBJ1-1; unclear D gene. This CDR3 is built from 12 residues. Germline-derived CDR1 and CDR2 are MDHEN and SYDVKM. The germline V and J ends were trimmed by 5 bases and 0 bases, with 4 bases remaining between them. CDR3 protein: CASSPLNTEAFF. CDR3 sequence (DNA): TGTGCCAGCAGTCCCTTGAACACTGAAGCTTTCTTT.

This clone was seen just once. This CDR3 is CASTSGTNEKLFF. Written as DNA, the CDR3 is TGTGCCAGCACCAGCGGAACTAATGAAAAACTGTTTTTT. The genes are TRBV5-6 and TRBJ1-4; D not resolved. The germline CDR1 and CDR2 sequences are SGHDT and YYEEEE. V lost 6 bases and J 1 base, leaving 7 bases between the germline ends. The CDR3 has 13 amino acids.

This clone has more than one count but fewer than ten. The chain joins TRBV6-4 to TRBJ1-2, with D unclear. The V gene's germline CDR1 is MRHNA and CDR2 SNTAGT. This CDR3 region has 13 residues. The ends were cut back, 2 bases at V and 8 bases at J, with 12 bases in the middle. DNA for the CDR3: TGTGCCAGCAGTGACGGCCCGACGGAGGGCTACACCTTC. This translates into CASSDGPTEGYTF.

This chain links TRBV5-6 with TRBJ1-1; D remains unclear. Germline assignment: CDR1 SGHDT and CDR2 YYEEEE. The V and J ends lost 2 bases and 2 bases respectively, with 13 bases between them. The CDR3 consists of 15 residues. DNA for the CDR3: TGTGCCAGCAGCTTCTCCGGAAGCGGCAACACTGAAGCTTTCTTT. Translated, it gives CASSFSGSGNTEAFF.

This chain connects TRBV7-2 to TRBJ2-7, with TRBD2 as a possible D gene (6 bases). The CDR3 consists of 13 residues. Between the trimmed V and J ends, which lost 3 bases and 4 bases, there was a span of 10 bases. Germline V CDR1 and CDR2: SGHTA, FQGNSA. CDR3 in DNA: TGTGCCAGCAGCTTTCGCCGGGGGTACGAGCAGTACTTC. It specifies CASSFRRGYEQYF. The complete variable domain, with remaining parts taken from reference TRBV7-2 and TRBJ2-7, reads GAGVSQSPSNKVTEKGKDVELRCDPISGHTALYWYRQSLGQGLEFLIYFQGNSAPDKSGLPSDRFSAERTGGSVSTLTIQRTQQEDSAVYLCASSFRRGYEQYFGPGTRLTVT.

V and J are TRBV9 and TRBJ1-5, with D unclear. Trimming stripped 4 bases from V and 2 bases from J, with 16 bases between. CDR3 size: 16 residues. Germline values: CDR1 SGDLS, CDR2 YYNGEE. CDR3: CASSPGSPLGNQPQHF. The CDR3 region has the DNA TGTGCCAGCAGCCCTGGCAGTCCGCTCGGCAATCAGCCCCAGCATTTT.

The J gene is TRBJ2-7, the V gene TRBV5-4, with 8 nucleotides matching TRBD2. The trim removed 5 bases at V and 4 bases at J, leaving 11 bases unmatched. There are 15 residues in the CDR3. Germline values: CDR1 SGHNT, CDR2 YYREEE (reference sequence). CDR3 DNA sequence: TGTGCCAGCAGTTGGGGGAGCGGGAGTGAATACGAGCAGTACTTC. Translation: CASSWGSGSEYEQYF.

This clone was detected only a few times. The rearrangement joins TRBV7-9 to TRBJ2-7; D not certain. CDR1 is SEHNR and CDR2 is FQNEAQ in the germline V gene (reference sequence). V lost 4 bases to trimming and J lost 3 bases, with 7 bases between them. This CDR3 contains 12 residues. CDR3 DNA: TGTGCCAGCAGCTCTCTAGACTACGAGCAGTACTTC. This encodes CASSSLDYEQYF.

J is TRBJ1-2 and V is TRBV18, with TRBD1 matching over 8 bases. The trim removed 3 bases at V and 2 bases at J, leaving 5 bases unmatched. This CDR3 is built from 15 residues. The germline V gene encodes CDR1 KGHSH and CDR2 LQKENI. The CDR3 DNA sequence: TGTGCCAGCTCACCCCGACAGGGGTTAAACTATGGCTACACCTTC. It translates to CASSPRQGLNYGYTF.

The rearrangement links TRBV2 to TRBJ2-1; 10 bases line up with TRBD2. Germline lookup yields CDR1 SNHLY and CDR2 FYNNEI. J lost 3 bases, V lost 1 base, and 6 bases had no gene match. The CDR3 length is 17 residues. CDR3 sequence: CASSEGGLAGVYNEQFF. CDR3 DNA: TGTGCCAGCAGTGAAGGGGGGCTAGCGGGAGTCTACAATGAGCAGTTCTTC.

J is TRBJ2-2 and V is TRBV10-2, with TRBD1 identical over 7 bases. Germline trimming cut 6 bases from V and 0 bases from J; bases unmatched to any gene: 7. This CDR3 contains 16 residues. From germline, CDR1 is WSHSY and CDR2 SAAADI. DNA of the CDR3: TGCGCCAGCAGGACAGGGAGCCTCGCGAACACCGGGGAGCTGTTTTTT. The encoded protein is CASRTGSLANTGELFF.

This rearrangement joins TRBV2 to TRBJ1-2; possible D gene TRBD1, 5 bases. Germline CDR1 is SNHLY and CDR2 is FYNNEI. Trimming took off 6 bases at V and 4 bases at J, with 12 bases between the two ends. This CDR3 region has 13 residues. The CDR3 region is CASRQGPLYGYTF. The CDR3 DNA reads as TGTGCCAGCAGGCAGGGTCCCCTCTATGGCTACACCTTC.

The V and J genes are TRBV5-1 and TRBJ2-5; 8 bases line up with TRBD1. V trimming: 0 bases; J trimming: 1 base; junction bases outside the gene matches: 8. Germline CDR1 SGHRS, CDR2 YFSETQ. This CDR3 is 17 amino acids long. The CDR3, as DNA: TGCGCCAGCAGCTTGGGGCTCGGGACAGGCCGCCAAGAGACCCAGTACTTC. Its translation is CASSLGLGTGRQETQYF.

The chain employs TRBV10-3 and TRBJ1-3; D is possibly TRBD1 (5 bases). Per the germline V gene, CDR1 is ENHRY and CDR2 is SYGVKD. The CDR3 sequence is 14 residues long. The V end lost 10 bases, the J end lost 0 bases, and 13 bases lay between the germline ends. The CDR3 DNA reads as TGTGCCACCCATGACAGCCTCTCTGGAAACACCATATATTTT. It codes for CATHDSLSGNTIYF.

J is TRBJ1-1 and V is TRBV3-1 (or the pseudogene TRBV3-2), with TRBD1 matching 7 bases. V was clipped by 0 bases and J by 0 bases; unmatched bases: 7. CDR1 and CDR2 (germline): LGHDT, YNNKEL (reference sequence). This CDR3 contains 17 residues. CDR3 coding DNA: TGTGCCAGCAGCCAAGATCAGGGGGTATTCCTGAACACTGAAGCTTTCTTT. It encodes CASSQDQGVFLNTEAFF.

The gene calls are TRBV11-2 and TRBJ2-2; 7 bases map to TRBD1. Germline V gives CDR1 SGHAT, CDR2 FQNNGV. V was pared by 3 bases and J by 4 bases, with 5 bases of the junction left unmatched. This CDR3 is 15 amino acids long. CDR3 loop: CASSLGTASTGELFF. The CDR3 DNA follows: TGTGCCAGCAGCTTGGGGACAGCTAGCACCGGGGAGCTGTTTTTT.

V usage is TRBV5-4 and J usage is TRBJ1-2; the match to TRBD1 covers 9 bases. The germline CDR1 and CDR2 sequences are SGHNT and YYREEE (reference sequence). Trimming took 3 bases from V and 5 from J; bases not matched to a gene: 2. The CDR3 contains 13 residues. CDR3 sequence: CASSWGTGYGYTF. For the CDR3, the DNA is TGTGCCAGCAGCTGGGGGACAGGGTATGGCTACACCTTC.

The rearrangement joins TRBV6-6 to TRBJ2-1, with 12 bases aligning to TRBD2. The CDR3 has 14 amino acids. With V trimmed by 7 bases and J by 5 bases, 3 bases remained unmatched. CDR1 is MNHNY, CDR2 SVGAGI, per germline (reference sequence). The CDR3 loop is CASTGLAGNNEQFF. DNA for the CDR3: TGTGCCAGCACCGGACTAGCGGGGAACAATGAGCAGTTCTTC.

The genes are TRBV9 and TRBJ2-2, with 12 positions matching TRBD2. Trimming took 4 bases from V and 3 from J; bases not matched to a gene: 13. Germline CDR1 SGDLS, CDR2 YYNGEE. CDR3 size: 19 residues. The CDR3 bases are TGTGCCAGCAGCCCCCGACTAGCGGGGGCCGGGTGGGACACCGGGGAGCTGTTTTTT. It encodes CASSPRLAGAGWDTGELFF.

The chain carries TRBV20-1 and TRBJ1-1; D may be TRBD1 (5 bases). Germline-derived CDR1 and CDR2 are DFQATT and SNEGSKA (reference sequence). Trimming took off 6 bases at V and 9 bases at J, with 14 bases between the two ends. The CDR3 consists of 11 residues. The CDR3 DNA reads as TGCAGTGCCCCCCAGCGGGGGAAAGCTTTCTTT. It yields the protein CSAPQRGKAFF.